These 22 T cell receptor beta chains were sequenced from one sample in a study of blood T cell repertoires in COVID-19. Sequenced by immunoSEQ multiplex PCR; TCRdb stores in-frame clones only, minus some. Among 400,000 to 500,000 clones listed, 86% were seen once. Sample: peripheral blood. The origin of the receptors is a young woman with active or convalescent COVID-19.

The rearrangement uses TRBV5-1 and TRBJ1-1; 8 bases align to TRBD1. J gave up 1 base and V 4 bases, and 6 bases lay outside the gene matches. Germline V CDR1 and CDR2: SGHRS, YFSETQ. The length of the CDR3 is 15 residues. The CDR3, as DNA: TGCGCCAGCAGCGTATCCGGGACAGGGAACACTGAAGCTTTCTTT. It yields the protein CASSVSGTGNTEAFF.

The chain couples TRBV19 to TRBJ1-2, with TRBD1 matching over 8 bases. The CDR3 is 15 residues long. Germline CDR1 reads LNHDA; CDR2 reads SQIVND (reference sequence). The junction had 6 bases not matched to a gene; V was cut back by 1 base and J by 5 bases. The CDR3 region is CASSIGTGQSYGYTF. DNA for the CDR3: TGTGCCAGTAGTATAGGGACAGGGCAATCTTATGGCTACACCTTC.

This clone was detected once. This rearrangement joins TRBV6-6 to TRBJ1-5, with 8 bases aligning to TRBD1. V lost 2 bases and J lost 4; bases outside the gene matches: 4. The CDR3 has 15 amino acids. Germline V gives CDR1 MNHNY, CDR2 SVGAGI (reference sequence). CDR3 DNA sequence: TGTGCCAGCAGTTACGAAGGACAGGGAAATCAGCCCCAGCATTTT. It is translated as CASSYEGQGNQPQHF.

This clone was recorded once. This sequence joins TRBV4-1 and TRBJ1-4, with D perhaps TRBD1 (6 bases). Trimming shortened V by 2 bases and J by 0 bases, and 10 bases separated the two germline ends. Looked up from germline, CDR1 is MGHRA and CDR2 is YSYEKL. The CDR3 sequence is 16 residues long. The CDR3 spells CASSQPDRPTNEKLFF. The CDR3 DNA reads TGCGCCAGCAGCCAACCGGACAGACCAACTAATGAAAAACTGTTTTTT.

J is TRBJ2-1 and V is TRBV5-4, with TRBD1 matching 8 bases. J lost 0 bases, V lost 0 bases, and 2 bases had no gene match. The CDR3 contains 16 residues. Germline V gene sequence: CDR1 SGHNT, CDR2 YYREEE (reference sequence). The CDR3 DNA reads as TGTGCCAGCAGCTTGGGGACAGGGAGCTCCTACAATGAGCAGTTCTTC. This gives the protein CASSLGTGSSYNEQFF. The whole variable domain, remainder taken from reference TRBV5-4 and TRBJ2-1, is ETGVTQSPTHLIKTRGQQVTLRCSSQSGHNTVSWYQQALGQGPQFIFQYYREEENGRGNFPPRFSGLQFPNYSSELNVNALELDDSALYLCASSLGTGSSYNEQFFGPGTRLTVL.

The chain recombines TRBV12-5 with TRBJ2-3; 8 nucleotides agree with TRBD1. The germline V gene has CDR1 LGHNT and CDR2 FRNRAP. This CDR3 has 16 residues. The V and J ends lost 0 bases and 5 bases, in that order; junction bases with no gene match: 7. The CDR3 region is CASGLVRGTGEDTQYF. The CDR3 nucleotides read TGTGCTAGTGGTTTGGTACGCGGGACAGGCGAAGATACGCAGTATTTT.

V usage is TRBV2 and J usage is TRBJ1-2; the match to TRBD1 covers 7 bases. J gave up 1 base and V 4 bases, and 6 bases lay outside the gene matches. The length of the CDR3 is 15 residues. Germline V gene data show CDR1 as SNHLY and CDR2 as FYNNEI. CDR3 sequence (DNA): TGTGCCAGCAGTGGCAGGGGGGAACTTAACTATGGCTACACCTTC. The encoded protein is CASSGRGELNYGYTF.

The J gene is TRBJ1-2, the V gene TRBV6-5; 8 nucleotides align to TRBD1. Germline values: CDR1 MNHEY, CDR2 SVGAGI. The ends lost 4 bases at V and 7 bases at J; junction bases unmatched: 8. This CDR3 is built from 14 residues. The CDR3 bases are TGTGCCAGCAGTTCTCAGGGGGCCCCAGGTGGCTACACCTTC. This codes for CASSSQGAPGGYTF.

V is TRBV5-1 and J is TRBJ1-6, with 8 bases lining up with TRBD1. The CDR3 sequence is 16 residues long. The trim removed 3 bases at V and 10 bases at J, leaving 12 bases unmatched. The germline V gene encodes CDR1 SGHRS and CDR2 YFSETQ. CDR3 protein: CASSWSDRGAGSPLHF. The DNA of the CDR3 is TGCGCCAGCAGCTGGTCCGACAGGGGCGCGGGCTCACCCCTCCACTTT.

This sequence joins TRBV30 and TRBJ1-1; the D gene is possibly TRBD1 (6 bases). The V gene's germline CDR1 is GTSNPN and CDR2 SVGIG (reference sequence). CDR3 size: 14 residues. The germline V and J ends were trimmed by 3 bases and 0 bases, with 11 bases remaining between them. The CDR3 is CAWSTGTLNTEAFF. For the CDR3, the DNA is TGTGCCTGGAGCACCGGGACATTGAACACTGAAGCTTTCTTT.

This clone was counted between two and nine times. This rearrangement joins TRBV29-1 to TRBJ1-2; perhaps TRBD1 as D (5 bases). Trimming left V 3 bases short and J 7 bases short, with 9 bases between. The germline CDR1 and CDR2 sequences are SQVTM and ANQGSEA. The CDR3 is 11 amino acids. CDR3 sequence reads: CSVEPGSGYTF. Here the CDR3 DNA reads TGCAGCGTTGAGCCAGGGTCTGGCTACACCTTC.

The chain carries TRBV13 and TRBJ2-1, with D perhaps TRBD2 (6 bases). Per the germline V gene, CDR1 is PRHDT and CDR2 is FYEKMQ (reference sequence). There are 18 residues in the CDR3. V was trimmed by 5 bases and J by 5 bases, leaving 25 bases between them. The CDR3 loop reads CASSPGLTETGPHNEQFF. CDR3 coding DNA: TGTGCCAGCAGCCCGGGACTTACCGAGACGGGACCCCACAATGAGCAGTTCTTC.

The table lists this clone with a count of one. The chain carries TRBV4-1 and TRBJ1-1; D might be TRBD1 (5 bases). The CDR3 runs 12 residues. Trimming stripped 0 bases from V and 7 bases from J, with 6 bases between. Germline V gene sequence: CDR1 MGHRA, CDR2 YSYEKL. The CDR3 is CASSQETDEAFF. The CDR3 DNA is TGCGCCAGCAGCCAAGAGACAGATGAAGCTTTCTTT.

The genes are TRBV19 and TRBJ2-2; a weak D match, TRBD2 (6 bases). Between the trimmed V and J ends, which lost 1 base and 4 bases, there was a span of 10 bases. This CDR3 spans 15 amino acids. From germline, CDR1 is LNHDA and CDR2 SQIVND (reference sequence). CDR3 nucleotides: TGTGCCAGTAGTATAGCGGGAGTGCCCACCGGGGAGCTGTTTTTT. This codes for CASSIAGVPTGELFF.

This clone was seen a handful of times. V and J are TRBV2 and TRBJ2-7; 8 bases map to TRBD1. The germline gives CDR1 SNHLY, CDR2 FYNNEI. The CDR3 is made up of 14 amino acids. V was clipped by 5 bases and J by 5 bases; unmatched bases: 8. Written as DNA, the CDR3 is TGTGCCAGCAGTACCGGGACAGGTTTCAACGAGCAGTACTTC. It translates to CASSTGTGFNEQYF.

The chain joins TRBV6-5 to TRBJ2-5; 8 positions match TRBD2. The CDR3 spans 14 residues. Germline lookup yields CDR1 MNHEY and CDR2 SVGAGI. Germline trimming cut 8 bases from V and 7 bases from J; bases unmatched to any gene: 12. DNA for the CDR3: TGTGCCAGCCTCTCCGGGACTAGAGGTGGGACCCAGTACTTC. It is translated as CASLSGTRGGTQYF.

The V call is TRBV6-5, the J call TRBJ1-4; 8 bases fit TRBD1. With 6 bases clipped from V and 8 bases from J, the junction kept 8 bases outside the gene matches. Germline V gene sequence: CDR1 MNHEY, CDR2 SVGAGI. CDR3 size: 14 residues. The CDR3 here is CASRQGTGGEKLFF. The CDR3 bases are TGTGCCAGCAGGCAAGGGACAGGCGGGGAAAAACTGTTTTTT.

The rearrangement uses TRBV19 and TRBJ2-1; 10 positions match TRBD2. This CDR3 comprises 15 residues. Unmatched junction bases numbered 8, after V lost 7 bases and J lost 5 bases. CDR1 is LNHDA and CDR2 is SQIVND in the germline V gene (reference sequence). The CDR3 sequence: CASKGSLAGNNEQFF. The CDR3 bases are TGTGCCAGTAAGGGTTCACTAGCGGGGAACAATGAGCAGTTCTTC.

This chain uses TRBV5-4 with TRBJ2-7; 10 bases map to TRBD2. The CDR3 has 16 amino acids. The V segment lost 1 base and the J segment 4 bases; nucleotides outside the gene matches: 8. CDR1 is SGHNT, CDR2 YYREEE, per germline (reference sequence). The CDR3 DNA is TGTGCCAGCAGCTTGAAAATAGCGGGAGGTCCGTACGAGCAGTACTTC. This codes for CASSLKIAGGPYEQYF.

The chain couples TRBV19 to TRBJ1-1, with 8 bases lining up with TRBD1. The germline CDR1 and CDR2 sequences are LNHDA and SQIVND (reference sequence). CDR3 length: 14 residues. Trimming took 10 bases from V and 4 from J; bases not matched to a gene: 11. The CDR3 region has the DNA TGTGCCACCACGCAGGCCCAGGGGGCCACTGAAGCTTTCTTT. Residues: CATTQAQGATEAFF.

This chain joins TRBV20-1 and TRBJ2-1, with 11 bases lining up with TRBD2. The CDR3 is made up of 22 amino acids. After removal of 3 bases from V and 0 bases from J, the junction contained 22 bases not matched to a gene. The V gene's germline CDR1 is DFQATT and CDR2 SNEGSKA (reference sequence). The CDR3 sequence: CSASLSGLADHSTPGSYNEQFF. For the CDR3, the DNA is TGCAGTGCTAGTCTTTCGGGACTAGCGGATCACTCTACTCCAGGCTCCTACAATGAGCAGTTCTTC.

The V call is TRBV6-4, the J call TRBJ2-3, with 8 bases that match TRBD2. Per germline, CDR1 MRHNA and CDR2 SNTAGT. This CDR3 comprises 18 residues. The J segment lost 3 bases and the V segment lost 3 bases, leaving 14 bases of the junction unmatched. CDR3: CASSESTTSGGGTDTQYF. CDR3 coding DNA: TGTGCCAGCAGTGAGTCAACAACTAGCGGAGGGGGAACAGATACGCAGTATTTT.